These 23 T cell receptor beta chains were all obtained from the same sample, sequenced in a study of blood T cells in healthy people across ages. Together with a sample-barcoded 5' primer, a J-beta primer mix was included in a second PCR lasting about 7 to 11 cycles. MiXCR, run by TCRdb on the 5' RACE reads, gives a single entry per CDR3 protein. The repertoire holds about 1 million distinct CDR3 sequences, with more than 40% as singletons. Source material: blood. The receptors were sampled from a woman aged 55 to 70 in good health.

This sequence joins TRBV18 and TRBJ2-1, with a possible D match to TRBD2 (5 bases). The CDR3 consists of 14 residues. Germline assignment: CDR1 KGHSH and CDR2 LQKENI. The V gene lost 3 bases and the J gene lost 13 bases, with 19 bases spanning the gap. The DNA of the CDR3 is TGTGCCAGCTCACCCCCCAGTAGCGTGGGTGATCAGTTCTTC. Encoded protein: CASSPPSSVGDQFF.

This CDR3 reads CASSLWGVSPFF. CDR3 nucleotide sequence: TGTGCCAGCAGCTTATGGGGGGTTTCGCCGTTCTTC. The chain joins TRBV7-2 to TRBJ2-1, with a possible D match to TRBD2 (6 bases). CDR1 SGHTA and CDR2 FQGNSA come from the germline V gene. The V gene lost 2 bases and the J gene lost 15 bases, with 14 bases spanning the gap. The length of the CDR3 is 12 residues.

This sequence joins TRBV7-2 and TRBJ2-1; 8 bases agree with TRBD2. From germline, CDR1 is SGHTA and CDR2 FQGNSA. J lost 12 bases, V lost 5 bases, and 15 bases had no gene match. The CDR3 consists of 15 residues. The CDR3 coding sequence is TGTGCCAGCAGCCTCCGACTAGCGCCTTACAACGGGCAGTTCTTC. Its translation is CASSLRLAPYNGQFF.

This rearrangement joins TRBV2 to TRBJ2-4; D unresolved. CDR1 and CDR2 (germline): SNHLY, FYNNEI. There are 14 residues in the CDR3. The ends were cut back, 8 bases at V and 1 base at J, with 12 bases in the middle. This CDR3 reads CASPRMGAKNIQYF. The CDR3 DNA follows: TGTGCCAGCCCCCGGATGGGGGCCAAAAACATTCAGTACTTC.

The rearrangement links TRBV7-8 to TRBJ1-1, with 7 bases identical to TRBD1. With 4 bases clipped from V and 0 bases from J, the junction kept 5 bases outside the gene matches. The CDR3 is 15 amino acids. Germline V gene sequence: CDR1 SGHVS, CDR2 FQNEAQ. The CDR3 sequence is CASSSRTGMNTEAFF. The CDR3, as DNA: TGTGCCAGCAGCTCACGGACAGGTATGAACACTGAAGCTTTCTTT.

The chain has TRBV20-1 and TRBJ2-7, with D possibly matching TRBD1 (6 bases). From germline, CDR1 is DFQATT and CDR2 SNEGSKA (reference sequence). Trimming removed 6 bases from V and 4 bases from J, with 22 bases in between. The CDR3 consists of 15 residues. The CDR3 protein is CSAEQDDRPAYEQYF. The CDR3 DNA reads TGCAGTGCCGAGCAGGATGACAGGCCCGCTTACGAGCAGTACTTC.

The chain links TRBV19 to TRBJ2-5; 8 bases are a match to TRBD1. This CDR3 is built from 18 residues. Germline loops: CDR1 LNHDA, CDR2 SQIVND (reference sequence). J lost 1 base, V lost 3 bases, and 13 bases had no gene match. The CDR3 DNA is TGTGCCAGTAGTATGGCTGGACAGGGTGACCTCCGCCAAGAGACCCAGTACTTC. Translation gives CASSMAGQGDLRQETQYF.

This chain uses TRBV20-1 with TRBJ2-4; 8 positions match TRBD2. Germline V gene data show CDR1 as DFQATT and CDR2 as SNEGSKA (reference sequence). Trimming cost V 3 bases and J 7 bases; bases outside gene matches: 5. This CDR3 is 13 amino acids long. CDR3 region: CSARDGGRNIQYF. The DNA of the CDR3 is TGCAGTGCTAGGGACGGCGGGAGGAACATTCAGTACTTC.

The V gene is TRBV7-2, the J gene TRBJ1-3, with TRBD1 as a possible D gene (5 bases). CDR1 SGHTA and CDR2 FQGNSA come from the germline V gene. The CDR3 sequence is 16 residues long. Trimming took 1 base from V and 0 from J, leaving 10 bases between them. The CDR3: CASSLGGTLSGNTIYF. CDR3 coding DNA: TGTGCCAGCAGCTTAGGGGGGACCCTCTCTGGAAACACCATATATTTT.

CDR3: CASSVEGGNSPLHF. The CDR3, as DNA: TGTGCCAGCAGCGTGGAAGGAGGAAATTCACCCCTCCACTTT. The chain combines TRBV7-9 with TRBJ1-6; D is uncertain. Germline V lookup: CDR1 SEHNR, CDR2 FQNEAQ (reference sequence). The CDR3 is made up of 14 amino acids. V lost 5 bases to trimming and J lost 7 bases, with 12 bases between them.

This clonotype was picked up one time. The rearrangement links TRBV14 to TRBJ2-3; 7 positions match TRBD2. This CDR3 region has 15 residues. V lost 5 bases to trimming and J lost 9 bases; unmatched junction nucleotides: 14. Germline V gene data show CDR1 as SGHDN and CDR2 as FVKESK. In DNA, the CDR3 is TGTGCCAGCAGCTTCCGACGAGCGGGGTCGGGGACGCAGTATTTT. It specifies CASSFRRAGSGTQYF.

This chain uses TRBV20-1 with TRBJ2-7; 12 nucleotides line up with TRBD2. After removal of 5 bases from V and 7 bases from J, the junction contained 9 bases not matched to a gene. This CDR3 comprises 14 residues. The germline gives CDR1 DFQATT, CDR2 SNEGSKA (reference sequence). In DNA, the CDR3 is TGCAGTGCTTCGGCTAGCGGGAGGGCAAATGAGCAGTACTTC. It yields the protein CSASASGRANEQYF.

The rearrangement links TRBV7-8 to TRBJ2-7; TRBD2 matches 11 bases. CDR1 is SGHVS, CDR2 FQNEAQ, per germline. CDR3 length: 16 residues. J gave up 6 bases and V 1 base, and 8 bases lay outside the gene matches. The CDR3 bases are TGTGCCAGCAGCTTAGGGTCACTAGCGGGAGTGGTCGAGCAGTACTTC. It codes for CASSLGSLAGVVEQYF. Variable domain in full (rest from reference TRBV7-8 and TRBJ2-7): GAGVSQSPRYKVAKRGQDVALRCDPISGHVSLFWYQQALGQGPEFLTYFQNEAQLDKSGLPSDRFFAERPEGSVSTLKIQRTQQEDSAVYLCASSLGSLAGVVEQYFGPGTRLTVT.

This clonotype has a handful of counts. The V gene is TRBV6-2 or TRBV6-3, the J gene TRBJ2-3, with D possibly being TRBD1 or TRBD2 (5 bases each). Trimming stripped 0 bases from V and 11 bases from J, with 12 bases between. The length of the CDR3 is 13 residues. The germline gives CDR1 MNHEY, CDR2 SVGEGT. The CDR3 is CASSYSGPNRQYF. The CDR3 DNA reads as TGTGCCAGCAGTTACTCGGGACCCAATAGGCAGTATTTT.

J is TRBJ1-4 and V is TRBV11-2; D is unresolved. V lost 0 bases to trimming and J lost 3 bases, with 8 bases between them. The CDR3 is 15 residues long. Germline V CDR1 and CDR2: SGHAT, FQNNGV. The CDR3 DNA reads TGTGCCAGCAGCTTAGATCTGGACCCTAATGAAAAACTGTTTTTT. It specifies CASSLDLDPNEKLFF.

In this sample, this clonotype turned up a few times. The chain recombines TRBV5-1 with TRBJ2-1, with 8 nucleotides matching TRBD1. Germline V gives CDR1 SGHRS, CDR2 YFSETQ. V lost 5 bases, J lost 7 bases, and 5 bases stayed unmatched. The CDR3 loop spans 13 amino acids. The CDR3 bases are TGCGCCAGCAGGTTGACAGGGGTGAATGAGCAGTTCTTC. Protein: CASRLTGVNEQFF.

The gene calls are TRBV28 and TRBJ2-6; D might be TRBD1 (6 bases). The CDR3 contains 15 residues. Germline CDR1 reads MDHEN; CDR2 reads SYDVKM. Trimming left V 6 bases short and J 2 bases short, with 11 bases between. CDR3 in DNA: TGTGCCAGCAGCGTGGGGGCAGCTGGGGCCAACGTCCTGACTTTC. Amino acids: CASSVGAAGANVLTF.

J is TRBJ2-7 and V is TRBV11-2; TRBD1 might be the D (5 bases). Germline V gives CDR1 SGHAT, CDR2 FQNNGV. Deletions cut 10 bases from V and 1 base from J, with 17 bases between. CDR3 length: 14 residues. This CDR3 is CATRLGAFSYEQYF. The CDR3 DNA reads TGTGCCACGCGTCTAGGGGCGTTTTCCTACGAGCAGTACTTC.

The chain uses TRBV20-1 and TRBJ2-2, with 8 bases lining up with TRBD2. This CDR3 region has 15 residues. J lost 4 bases, V lost 3 bases, and 7 bases had no gene match. CDR1 is DFQATT and CDR2 is SNEGSKA in the germline V gene (reference sequence). CDR3 bases: TGCAGTGCTAGGAACCCGACTAGCGCCACCGGGGAGCTGTTTTTT. Protein sequence: CSARNPTSATGELFF.

This clonotype has more than one count but fewer than ten. The chain employs TRBV5-1 and TRBJ2-3; D might be TRBD2 (6 bases). V dropped 3 bases and J dropped 4 bases, with 12 bases sitting between them. The CDR3 sequence is 14 residues long. Germline CDR1 reads SGHRS; CDR2 reads YFSETQ. The CDR3 loop is CASSWTTSSDTQYF. DNA for the CDR3: TGCGCCAGCAGCTGGACGACTAGTTCAGATACGCAGTATTTT.

This clonotype was seen at least ten times. The chain has TRBV10-3 and TRBJ2-5, with D tentatively TRBD1 or TRBD2 (5 bases each). The CDR3 spans 14 residues. The ends were cut back, 8 bases at V and 3 bases at J, with 16 bases in the middle. Germline CDR1 is ENHRY and CDR2 is SYGVKD. The CDR3 sequence is CAIGRDQGKETQYF. The DNA of the CDR3 is TGTGCCATCGGACGGGACCAGGGTAAAGAGACCCAGTACTTC.

This chain connects TRBV14 to TRBJ2-5; 7 nucleotides align to TRBD1. Germline assignment: CDR1 SGHDN and CDR2 FVKESK. The CDR3 loop spans 15 amino acids. The CDR3 reads CTGSQRTGIGETQYF. CDR3 coding DNA: TGTACCGGCAGCCAACGGACAGGTATTGGAGAGACCCAGTACTTC.

This chain uses TRBV20-1 with TRBJ2-1; maybe TRBD2 (5 bases). The CDR3 sequence is 16 residues long. Per the germline V gene, CDR1 is DFQATT and CDR2 is SNEGSKA (reference sequence). Between the trimmed V and J ends, which lost 0 bases and 4 bases, there was a span of 16 bases. CDR3 sequence: CSARDLVIAQYNEQFF. CDR3 nucleotides: TGCAGTGCTAGAGATCTCGTGATAGCGCAGTACAATGAGCAGTTCTTC.